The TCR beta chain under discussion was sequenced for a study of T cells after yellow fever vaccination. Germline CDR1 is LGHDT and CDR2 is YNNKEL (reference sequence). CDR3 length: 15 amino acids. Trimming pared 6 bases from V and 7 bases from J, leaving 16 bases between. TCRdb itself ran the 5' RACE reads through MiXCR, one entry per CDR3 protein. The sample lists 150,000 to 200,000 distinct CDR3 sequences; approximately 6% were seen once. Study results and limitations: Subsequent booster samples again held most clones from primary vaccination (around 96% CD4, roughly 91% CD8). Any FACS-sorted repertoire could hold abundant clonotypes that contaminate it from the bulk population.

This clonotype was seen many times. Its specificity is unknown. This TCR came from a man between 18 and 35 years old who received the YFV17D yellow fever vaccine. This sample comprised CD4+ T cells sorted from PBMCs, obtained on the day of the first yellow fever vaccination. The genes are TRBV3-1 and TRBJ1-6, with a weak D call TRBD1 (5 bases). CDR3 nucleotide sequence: TGTGCCAGCAGTCCACCAGCGGGGACGAATTCACCCCTCCACTTT. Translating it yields CASSPPAGTNSPLHF.